Sequencing of this T cell receptor beta chain was carried out in a study of blood T cell repertoires in COVID-19. Assay: immunoSEQ multiplex PCR; the TCRdb copy retains only in-frame clones and omits some. The table records more than 300,000 clones, less than 90% of them present only once. Cohort 3 donors counted as recovered after two negative PCRs, clearance, or resolved symptoms. This receptor was identified in a woman aged 45-59 years who had recovered from COVID-19. The sample consisted of PBMCs or T cells enriched from blood (not recorded which).

This chain's CDR3 is CASSIFGIQGTGGSQPQHF. The DNA of the CDR3 is TGTGCCAGTAGTATTTTCGGAATCCAAGGGACAGGGGGTAGTCAGCCCCAGCATTTT. V gene TRBV19 combines with J gene TRBJ1-5; 11 bases are shared with TRBD1. The germline CDR1 and CDR2 sequences are LNHDA and SQIVND (reference sequence). The CDR3 contains 19 residues. The J segment lost 6 bases and the V segment lost 3 bases, leaving 16 bases of the junction unmatched.